This T cell receptor beta chain comes out of a study of T cells in Graves' hyperthyroidism and ophthalmopathy. On the study more broadly: Peripheral blood was drawn at first diagnosis, prior to all treatment.

Fresh 10 ml peripheral blood yielded PBMCs. Authors of the study amplified TCR beta CDR3 regions from RNA transcripts. A first-round RT-PCR of the TCR CDR3 used the HTBI primer set. TCRdb passed the multiplex PCR reads through MiXCR, listing each CDR3 protein once. The top ten hold 20% to 25% of the sample, which has 370,000 or so distinct CDR3 sequences, approximately 12% seen once. Study-level results: Ophthalmopathy onset followed model prediction by a median around 6.9 months.

This clonotype was counted between two and nine times. What it binds is unknown. V was pared by 0 bases and J by 3 bases, with 10 bases of the junction left unmatched. The CDR3 is made up of 18 amino acids. Germline lookup yields CDR1 LNHNV and CDR2 YYDKDF (reference sequence). The TCR sequence derives from a man aged 25-45 years with Graves' hyperthyroidism that later progressed to Graves' ophthalmopathy. The sample consisted of blood. The chain carries TRBV15 and TRBJ2-1, with 8 bases that match TRBD1. CDR3 DNA sequence: TGTGCCACCAGCAGAGATTGGGGCCCAGGGGGCGTCTACAATGAGCAGTTCTTC. The encoded protein is CATSRDWGPGGVYNEQFF. Complete variable domain (other parts from reference TRBV15 and TRBJ2-1): DAMVIQNPRYQVTQFGKPVTLSCSQTLNHNVMYWYQQKSSQAPKLLFHYYDKDFNNEADTPDNFQSRRPNTSFCFLDIRSPGLGDTAMYLCATSRDWGPGGVYNEQFFGPGTRLTVL.